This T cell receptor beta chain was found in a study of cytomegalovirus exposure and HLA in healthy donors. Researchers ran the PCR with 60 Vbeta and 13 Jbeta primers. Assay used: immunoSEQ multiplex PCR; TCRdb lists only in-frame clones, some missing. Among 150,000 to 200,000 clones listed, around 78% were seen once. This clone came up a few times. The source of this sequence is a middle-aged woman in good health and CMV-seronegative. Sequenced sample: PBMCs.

The CDR3 sequence is CAISESGGWLSSYNSPLHF. As DNA, the CDR3 is TGTGCCATCAGTGAGTCGGGGGGTTGGCTGAGCTCCTATAATTCACCCCTCCACTTT. This sequence joins TRBV10-3 and TRBJ1-6; D possibly corresponds to TRBD1 (5 bases). Germline V gene sequence: CDR1 ENHRY, CDR2 SYGVKD. V lost 0 bases and J lost 0, with 15 bases in between. The CDR3 extends over 19 amino acids.